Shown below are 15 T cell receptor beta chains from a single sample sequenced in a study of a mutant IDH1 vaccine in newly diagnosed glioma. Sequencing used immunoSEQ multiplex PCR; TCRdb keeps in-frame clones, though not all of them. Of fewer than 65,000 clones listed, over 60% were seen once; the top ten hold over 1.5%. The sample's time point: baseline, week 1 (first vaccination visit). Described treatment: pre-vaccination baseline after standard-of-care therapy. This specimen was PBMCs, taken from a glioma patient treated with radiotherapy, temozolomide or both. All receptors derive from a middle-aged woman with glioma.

CDR3 sequence: CASSFAGGKSPLHF. The CDR3 nucleotides read TGTGCCAGCAGTTTCGCAGGGGGCAAATCACCCCTCCACTTT. This chain connects TRBV27 to TRBJ1-6, with TRBD1 identical over 8 bases. Germline values: CDR1 MNHEY, CDR2 SMNVEV (reference sequence). J lost 10 bases, V lost 3 bases, and 5 bases had no gene match. The CDR3 runs to 14 residues.

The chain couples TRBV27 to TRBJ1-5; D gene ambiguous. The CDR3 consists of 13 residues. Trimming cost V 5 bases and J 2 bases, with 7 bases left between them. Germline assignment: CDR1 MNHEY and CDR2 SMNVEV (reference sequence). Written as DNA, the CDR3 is TGTGCCAGCAGTACAGACCGCAATCAGCCCCAGCATTTT. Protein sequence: CASSTDRNQPQHF.

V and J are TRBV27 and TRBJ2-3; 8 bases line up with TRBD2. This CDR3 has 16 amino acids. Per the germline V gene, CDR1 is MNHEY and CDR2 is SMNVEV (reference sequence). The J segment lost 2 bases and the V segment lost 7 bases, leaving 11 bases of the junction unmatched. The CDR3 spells CASIPTPGGVTDTQYF. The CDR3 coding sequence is TGTGCCAGCATCCCCACTCCGGGGGGGGTCACAGATACGCAGTATTTT.

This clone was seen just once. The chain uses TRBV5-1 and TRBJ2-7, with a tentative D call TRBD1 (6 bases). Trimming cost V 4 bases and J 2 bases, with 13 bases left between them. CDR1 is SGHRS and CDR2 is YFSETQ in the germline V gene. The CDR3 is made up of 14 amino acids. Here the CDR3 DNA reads TGCGCCAGCAGCCTTGGACAGCGAGCCTACGAGCAGTACTTC. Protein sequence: CASSLGQRAYEQYF.

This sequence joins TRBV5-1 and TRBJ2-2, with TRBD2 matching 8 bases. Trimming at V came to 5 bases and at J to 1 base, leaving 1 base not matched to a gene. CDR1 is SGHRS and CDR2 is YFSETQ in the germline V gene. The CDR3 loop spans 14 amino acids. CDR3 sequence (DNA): TGCGCCAGCAGAACTAGCGGGAACACCGGGGAGCTGTTTTTT. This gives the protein CASRTSGNTGELFF.

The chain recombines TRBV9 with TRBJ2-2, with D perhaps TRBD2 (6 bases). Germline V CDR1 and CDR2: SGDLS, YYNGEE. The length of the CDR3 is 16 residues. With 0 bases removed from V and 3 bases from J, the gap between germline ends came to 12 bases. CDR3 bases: TGTGCCAGCAGCGTAGATGTAGCGGCAGACACCGGGGAGCTGTTTTTT. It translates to CASSVDVAADTGELFF.

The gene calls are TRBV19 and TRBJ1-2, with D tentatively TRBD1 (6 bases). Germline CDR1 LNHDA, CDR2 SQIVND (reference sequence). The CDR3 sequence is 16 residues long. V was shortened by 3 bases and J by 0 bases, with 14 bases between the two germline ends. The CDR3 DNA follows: TGTGCCAGTAGTATGGACAGCGCAACATCTAACTATGGCTACACCTTC. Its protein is CASSMDSATSNYGYTF.

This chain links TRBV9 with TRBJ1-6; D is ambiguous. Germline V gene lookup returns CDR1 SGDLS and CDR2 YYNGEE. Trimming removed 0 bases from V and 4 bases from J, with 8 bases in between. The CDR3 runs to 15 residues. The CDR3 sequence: CASSVEGLYNSPLHF. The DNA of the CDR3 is TGTGCCAGCAGCGTAGAAGGACTGTATAATTCACCCCTCCACTTT. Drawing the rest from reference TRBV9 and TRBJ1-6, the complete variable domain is DSGVTQTPKHLITATGQRVTLRCSPRSGDLSVYWYQQSLDQGLQFLIQYYNGEERAKGNILERFSAQQFPDLHSELNLSSLELGDSALYFCASSVEGLYNSPLHFGNGTRLTVT.

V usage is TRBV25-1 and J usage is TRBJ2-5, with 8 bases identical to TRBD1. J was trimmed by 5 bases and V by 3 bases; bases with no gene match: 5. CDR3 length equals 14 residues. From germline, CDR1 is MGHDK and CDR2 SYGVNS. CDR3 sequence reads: CASSEGDRRETQYF. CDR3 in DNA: TGTGCCAGCAGTGAGGGGGACAGGCGGGAGACCCAGTACTTC.

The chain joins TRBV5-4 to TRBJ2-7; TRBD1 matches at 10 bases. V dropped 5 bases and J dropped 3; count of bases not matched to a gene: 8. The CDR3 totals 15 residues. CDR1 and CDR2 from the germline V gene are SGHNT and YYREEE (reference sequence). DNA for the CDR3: TGTGCCAGCAGTTCGGGACAGGGGAGGTTCTACGAGCAGTACTTC. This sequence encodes CASSSGQGRFYEQYF.

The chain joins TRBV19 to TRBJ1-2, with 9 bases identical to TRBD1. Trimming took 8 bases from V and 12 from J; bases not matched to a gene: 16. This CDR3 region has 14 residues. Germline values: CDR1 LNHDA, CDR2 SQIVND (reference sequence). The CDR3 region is CASRDRAGGDGHTF. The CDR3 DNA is TGTGCCAGTCGGGACAGGGCGGGTGGGGACGGCCACACCTTC. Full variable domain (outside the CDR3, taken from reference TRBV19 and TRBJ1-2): DGGITQSPKYLFRKEGQNVTLSCEQNLNHDAMYWYRQDPGQGLRLIYYSQIVNDFQKGDIAEGYSVSREKKESFPLTVTSAQKNPTAFYLCASRDRAGGDGHTFGSGTRLTVV.

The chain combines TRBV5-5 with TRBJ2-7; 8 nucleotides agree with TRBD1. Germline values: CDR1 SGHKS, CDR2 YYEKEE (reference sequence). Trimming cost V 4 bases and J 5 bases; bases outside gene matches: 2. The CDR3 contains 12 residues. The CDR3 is CASSPDRDEQYF. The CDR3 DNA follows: TGTGCCAGCAGCCCGGACAGGGACGAGCAGTACTTC.

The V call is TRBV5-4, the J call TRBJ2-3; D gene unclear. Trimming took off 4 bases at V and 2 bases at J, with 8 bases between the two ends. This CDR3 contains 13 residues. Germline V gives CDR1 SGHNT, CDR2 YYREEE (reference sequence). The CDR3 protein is CASSGKDTDTQYF. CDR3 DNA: TGTGCCAGCAGCGGGAAGGACACAGATACGCAGTATTTT.

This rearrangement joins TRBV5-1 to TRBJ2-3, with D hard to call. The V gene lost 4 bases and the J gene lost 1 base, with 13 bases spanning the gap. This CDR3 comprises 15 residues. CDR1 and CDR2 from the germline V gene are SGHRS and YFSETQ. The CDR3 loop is CASSLQVQGTDTQYF. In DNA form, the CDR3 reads TGCGCCAGCAGCCTCCAGGTCCAGGGCACAGATACGCAGTATTTT.

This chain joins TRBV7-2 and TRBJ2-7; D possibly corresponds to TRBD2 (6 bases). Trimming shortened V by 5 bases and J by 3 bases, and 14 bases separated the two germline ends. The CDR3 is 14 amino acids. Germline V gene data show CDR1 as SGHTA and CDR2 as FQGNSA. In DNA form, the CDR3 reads TGTGCCAGCAGCCTGAGGGGCGGGGTCTACGAGCAGTACTTC. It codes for CASSLRGGVYEQYF.